A few counts support the clone carrying this TCR beta chain. These data originate in a study of beta chain features in type 1 diabetes. There are 16 residues in the CDR3. The V end lost 1 base, the J end lost 0 bases, and 13 bases lay between the germline ends. Germline loops: CDR1 LGHNT, CDR2 FRNRAP. The whole isolated RNA underwent reverse transcription, so sequencing captured expressed TCRB transcripts. Sequencing was performed with immunoSEQ multiplex PCR; in TCRdb, only in-frame clones are kept and a portion is missing. This sample carries about 350,000 clones, less than 20% of them seen once, and the ten largest clones take approximately 0.046%.

The chain has TRBV12-5 and TRBJ2-7, with a weak D call TRBD1 (6 bases). This receptor was identified in a young woman in good health. The sample comprised naive CD4+ T cells from blood. CDR3 in DNA: TGTGCTAGTGGTTTGGACAGGGTTAGCTACTCCTACGAGCAGTACTTC. It translates to CASGLDRVSYSYEQYF.